This T cell receptor beta chain emerged from a study of vaccination effects on CD4 cells after COVID-19. Regarding the study as a whole: Sampling in the study covered few convalescent patients and included no early post-infection timepoints.

Looked up from germline, CDR1 is SGHVS and CDR2 is FQNEAQ. V was trimmed by 5 bases and J by 1 base, leaving 23 bases between them. This CDR3 contains 18 residues. Notes on this clone: No antigen is known for it.

Expansion of antigen-specific CD4+ T cells with viral peptide pools was carried out by the ViraFEST assay before sequencing. Upon completion of 10 to 11 days in culture, CD4+ T cells were isolated. Absence of prior SARS-CoV-2 infection characterized the vaccine recipients, who showed negative nucleocapsid antibodies. Peptides at around 9.9 ug/ml and IL-2 at 9 to 10 IU/ml were added to 1.5 million to 2.5 million PBMC per well. Measured with immunoSEQ multiplex PCR; TCRdb has only the in-frame clones, and not every one. This sample has about 27,000 clones, with about 70% found just once. Sequences were derived from CD4+ T cells from PBMCs cultured with SARS-CoV-2 spike peptides, sampled before COVID-19 vaccination. V and J are TRBV7-8 and TRBJ1-2; D not resolved. The clonotype originates from a human donor who received a COVID-19 vaccine. CDR3 DNA: TGTGCCAGCAGCACACAAGAAGAGGCGCTACTAATTAACTATGGCTACACCTTC. Protein product: CASSTQEEALLINYGYTF.